The 8 T cell receptor beta chains listed next were all sequenced from one sample in a study of cytomegalovirus exposure and HLA in healthy donors. PCR used 60 Vbeta primers and 13 Jbeta primers. TCRdb's table, derived via immunoSEQ multiplex PCR, lists solely in-frame clones and lacks some. The table lists more than 200,000 clones, about 75% of them singletons. The sequenced sample consisted of PBMCs. The source is a male donor in good health and CMV-seronegative.

The gene calls are TRBV4-1 and TRBJ1-5; 8 positions agree with TRBD1. Germline V gene lookup returns CDR1 MGHRA and CDR2 YSYEKL. J lost 3 bases, V lost 3 bases, and 4 bases had no gene match. This CDR3 has 15 residues. This chain's CDR3 is CASSHDRGSNQPQHF. DNA of the CDR3: TGCGCCAGCAGCCATGACAGGGGATCCAATCAGCCCCAGCATTTT.

Only one count was recorded for this clone. The chain employs TRBV7-6 and TRBJ1-3; the D gene is possibly TRBD1 (6 bases). CDR3 length: 14 amino acids. V lost 5 bases, J lost 2 bases, and 10 bases lay in between. The germline gives CDR1 SGHVS, CDR2 FNYEAQ. The CDR3 DNA follows: TGTGCCAGCAGCGCCAGGGGCACTGGAAACACCATATATTTT. Protein sequence: CASSARGTGNTIYF.

The chain uses TRBV27 and TRBJ2-1; 7 nucleotides line up with TRBD1. The CDR3 covers 12 residues. V shed 5 bases, J shed 13 bases, and the junction held 8 bases outside the gene matches. Germline loops: CDR1 MNHEY, CDR2 SMNVEV (reference sequence). CDR3 protein: CASSPGGQAQFF. DNA of the CDR3: TGTGCCAGCAGTCCCGGAGGACAGGCTCAGTTCTTC.

V and J are TRBV10-3 and TRBJ2-1; 10 bases align to TRBD2. The CDR3 spans 16 residues. The junction had 9 bases not matched to a gene; V was cut back by 6 bases and J by 4 bases. Germline assignment: CDR1 ENHRY and CDR2 SYGVKD. The CDR3 protein is CAIRDPSGRGYNEQFF. CDR3 DNA sequence: TGTGCCATCAGAGATCCCAGCGGGAGGGGGTACAATGAGCAGTTCTTC.

The chain is built from TRBV2 and TRBJ2-7; TRBD1 matches at 9 bases. V shed 5 bases, J shed 2 bases, and the junction held 10 bases outside the gene matches. The CDR3 covers 16 residues. Germline V gene lookup returns CDR1 SNHLY and CDR2 FYNNEI. CDR3 sequence (DNA): TGTGCCAGCAGTATATGGACAGGGGAGGGGACCTACGAGCAGTACTTC. This codes for CASSIWTGEGTYEQYF.

This chain links TRBV5-1 with TRBJ1-4; 10 bases match TRBD1. In germline, CDR1 is SGHRS, CDR2 YFSETQ. V lost 4 bases, J lost 7 bases, and 7 bases stayed unmatched. There are 15 residues in the CDR3. The CDR3 spells CASSVMTGGGEKLFF. The CDR3 DNA reads as TGCGCCAGCAGCGTGATGACAGGGGGCGGTGAAAAACTGTTTTTT. Using reference TRBV5-1 and TRBJ1-4 for the parts outside the CDR3, the full variable domain is KAGVTQTPRYLIKTRGQQVTLSCSPISGHRSVSWYQQTPGQGLQFLFEYFSETQRNKGNFPGRFSGRQFSNSRSEMNVSTLELGDSALYLCASSVMTGGGEKLFFGSGTQLSVL.

The chain has TRBV14 and TRBJ1-1; D is uncertain. The CDR3 is 15 residues long. Germline-derived CDR1 and CDR2 are SGHDN and FVKESK. The V and J ends lost 1 base and 4 bases respectively, with 13 bases between them. In nucleotides, the CDR3 is TGTGCCAGCAGCCAAGGCGGGGTCTGGAGCACTGAAGCTTTCTTT. This codes for CASSQGGVWSTEAFF.

The rearrangement links TRBV28 to TRBJ2-2; TRBD2 matches at 8 bases. CDR1 is MDHEN and CDR2 is SYDVKM in the germline V gene. This CDR3 has 16 amino acids. Trimming took 5 bases from V and 4 from J; bases not matched to a gene: 9. CDR3 DNA: TGTGCCAGCAGTCAACCCGGGACTAGTGCCACCGGGGAGCTGTTTTTT. This translates into CASSQPGTSATGELFF.